What follows is one T cell receptor (beta chain) and its context. Its antigen is unknown. V was pared by 1 base and J by 8 bases, with 11 bases between. CDR3 length equals 13 residues. Germline V gene lookup returns CDR1 SGHVS and CDR2 FNYEAQ. The sample comes from a study of PD-1 blockade in classical Hodgkin lymphoma. Study-wide points: Lower baseline TCR diversity marked trial partial responders and progressors. While CD8+ TCR diversity did not rise significantly by C4D1, CD4+ TCR diversity did. Individuals initiating nivolumab under 1 year after ASCT were excluded.

Assay used: immunoSEQ multiplex PCR; TCRdb lists only in-frame clones, some missing. The table shows about 64,000 clones, with around 90% occurring only once. Time point meaning: cycle 4 day 1 (C4D1), after more than 5 weeks of nivolumab. Following autologous stem cell transplantation, relapse occurred in every patient, and exposure to brentuximab vedotin varied. The sequence came from a human donor with classical Hodgkin lymphoma. The source was peripheral blood mononuclear cells (PBMCs), collected before the fourth cycle of nivolumab. The genes are TRBV7-6 and TRBJ1-1, with a weak D call TRBD1 (5 bases). In DNA, the CDR3 is TGTGCCAGCAGCTTAGTGCGTAAGGGGGAAGCTTTCTTT. It specifies CASSLVRKGEAFF.